This TCR beta chain was identified during a study of shared clonotypes between healthy human individuals. Study findings and constraints: Generally, naive subsets (rather than memory subsets) showed larger estimated richness. Relative to clonotypes present in all four donors, those not shared had lower generation probabilities. The low donor count limited represented genetic and exposure-history diversity.

A note on this clone: Antigen: not known.

The V and J ends lost 3 bases and 4 bases, in that order; junction bases with no gene match: 1. Germline V gene lookup returns CDR1 KGHSH and CDR2 LQKENI. This CDR3 has 13 amino acids. The data were produced by immunoSEQ multiplex PCR, yet TCRdb's version contains in-frame clones alone and is incomplete. The sample records some 650,000 clones, around 97% being singletons. The rearrangement joins TRBV18 to TRBJ2-3; 7 positions match TRBD2. This receptor was obtained from a woman under 40 in good health. Sequenced: naive CD4+ T cells sorted from blood. Subset meaning: CD45RA+ positively selected. The CDR3 DNA reads TGTGCCAGCTCACCCCGGGGGGCAGATACGCAGTATTTT. Protein product: CASSPRGADTQYF.